This TCR beta chain was retrieved from a study of T cell responses to AZD1222 COVID-19 vaccine. Regarding the study as a whole: Two AZD1222 doses significantly raised spike-specific TCR breadth and depth over controls.

Here immunoSEQ multiplex PCR was the method, and the copy in TCRdb shows in-frame clones only, minus some. The sample includes some 200,000 clones, about 94% of them seen just once. The V end was cut by 1 base, the J end by 4 bases, with 8 bases between. Germline CDR1 and CDR2: MNHEY and SVGAGI. The CDR3 totals 14 residues. This clone was counted once. The antigen is undetermined. The rearrangement joins TRBV6-5 to TRBJ1-3; D is unclear. The TCR comes from an adult who received the AZD1222 COVID-19 vaccine. The material sequenced was peripheral blood, taken 28 days after the second AZD1222 dose. The CDR3 is CASSYFRTGNTIYF. CDR3 nucleotides: TGTGCCAGCAGTTACTTCCGTACAGGAAACACCATATATTTT.